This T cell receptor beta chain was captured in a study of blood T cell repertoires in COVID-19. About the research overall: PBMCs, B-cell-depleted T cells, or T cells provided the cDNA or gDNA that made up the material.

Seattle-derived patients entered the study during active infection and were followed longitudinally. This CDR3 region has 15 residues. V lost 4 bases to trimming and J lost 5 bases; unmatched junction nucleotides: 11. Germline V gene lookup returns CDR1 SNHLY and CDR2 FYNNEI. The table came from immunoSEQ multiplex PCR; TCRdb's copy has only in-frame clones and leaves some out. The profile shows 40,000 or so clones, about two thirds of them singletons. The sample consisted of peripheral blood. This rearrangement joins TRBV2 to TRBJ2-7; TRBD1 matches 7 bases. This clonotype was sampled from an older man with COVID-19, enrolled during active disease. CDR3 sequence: CASSALDRVNHEQYF. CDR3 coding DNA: TGTGCCAGCAGTGCCCTAGACAGGGTTAACCACGAGCAGTACTTC.